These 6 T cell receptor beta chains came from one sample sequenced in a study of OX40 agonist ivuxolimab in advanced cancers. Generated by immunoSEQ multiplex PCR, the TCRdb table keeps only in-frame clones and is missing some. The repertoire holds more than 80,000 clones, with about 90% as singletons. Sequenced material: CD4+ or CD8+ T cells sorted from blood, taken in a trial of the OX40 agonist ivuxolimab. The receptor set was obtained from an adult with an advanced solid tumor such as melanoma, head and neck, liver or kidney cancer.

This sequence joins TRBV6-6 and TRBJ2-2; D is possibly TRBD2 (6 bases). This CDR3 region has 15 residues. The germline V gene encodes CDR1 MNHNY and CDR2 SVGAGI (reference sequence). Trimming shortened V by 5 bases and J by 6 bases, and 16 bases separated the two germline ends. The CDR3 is CASSRGRPTAGELFF. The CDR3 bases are TGTGCCAGCAGTAGAGGGAGGCCGACGGCCGGGGAGCTGTTTTTT.

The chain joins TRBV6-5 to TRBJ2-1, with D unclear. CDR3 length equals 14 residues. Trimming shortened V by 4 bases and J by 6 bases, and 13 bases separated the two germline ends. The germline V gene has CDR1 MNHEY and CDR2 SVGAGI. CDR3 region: CASSLDLSSNEQFF. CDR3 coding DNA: TGTGCCAGCAGTTTGGACCTTAGCAGCAATGAGCAGTTCTTC.

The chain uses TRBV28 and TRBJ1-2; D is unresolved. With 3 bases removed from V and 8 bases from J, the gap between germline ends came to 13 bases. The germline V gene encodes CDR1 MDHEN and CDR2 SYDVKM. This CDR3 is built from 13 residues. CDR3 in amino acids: CASSLVGVLGYTF. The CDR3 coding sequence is TGTGCCAGCAGTTTGGTCGGGGTCTTGGGCTACACCTTC.

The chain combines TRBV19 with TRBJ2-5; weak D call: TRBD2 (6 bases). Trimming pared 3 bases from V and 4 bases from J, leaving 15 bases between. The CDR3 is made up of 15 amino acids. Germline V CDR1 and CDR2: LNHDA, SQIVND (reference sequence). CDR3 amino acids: CASSIILEGGETQYF. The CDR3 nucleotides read TGTGCCAGTAGTATTATCTTGGAGGGTGGAGAGACCCAGTACTTC. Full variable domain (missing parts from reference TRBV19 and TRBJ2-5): DGGITQSPKYLFRKEGQNVTLSCEQNLNHDAMYWYRQDPGQGLRLIYYSQIVNDFQKGDIAEGYSVSREKKESFPLTVTSAQKNPTAFYLCASSIILEGGETQYFGPGTRLLVL.

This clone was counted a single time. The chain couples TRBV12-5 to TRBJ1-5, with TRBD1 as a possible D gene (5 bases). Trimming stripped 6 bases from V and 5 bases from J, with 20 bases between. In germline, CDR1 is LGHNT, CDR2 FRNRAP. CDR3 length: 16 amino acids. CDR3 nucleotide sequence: TGTGCTAGTGGACCCACGGGGCCTTTGGAAGATCAGCCCCAGCATTTT. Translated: CASGPTGPLEDQPQHF.

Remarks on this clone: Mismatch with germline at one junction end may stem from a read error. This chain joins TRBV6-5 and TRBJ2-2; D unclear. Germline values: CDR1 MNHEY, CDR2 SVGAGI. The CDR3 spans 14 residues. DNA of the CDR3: TGTGCCAGCAGCTACTCACCGGGCACCGGGGAGCTGTTTTTT. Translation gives CASSYSPGTGELFF.